This TCR beta chain was sequenced in a study of T-cell reconstitution after alpha-beta-depleted transplantation in children. Study-wide points: Where some patients showed high TCRbeta diversity at day 60, it came from recipient T cells and thymic progenitors that had survived. Reportedly, only several hundred clones from non-depleted graft cells drove alpha-beta T-cell counts at about two months. It was newly produced T cells that mostly accounted for T-cell counts and diversity one year after transplant.

This clonotype was seen many times. Its antigen remains unknown. TCRbeta library preparation incorporated unique molecular identifiers. Each CDR3 protein is one row after TCRdb ran MiXCR on the PCR reads. The repertoire holds 490,000 or so distinct CDR3 sequences, with under 12% as singletons. This CDR3 is built from 16 residues. The junction had 7 bases not matched to a gene; V was cut back by 5 bases and J by 1 base. Germline V lookup: CDR1 DFQATT, CDR2 SNEGSKA (reference sequence). This specimen consisted of PBMCs, obtained before TCRalphabeta/CD19-depleted stem cell transplant. The clonotype originates from a child between 2 and 9 years old with inherited bone marrow failure, due to receive a stem cell transplant. The V gene is TRBV20-1, the J gene TRBJ2-3; 12 positions match TRBD2. CDR3 DNA sequence: TGCAGTGCTGACGGGACTAGCGGGTCTCGCACAGATACGCAGTATTTT. Translating it yields CSADGTSGSRTDTQYF.